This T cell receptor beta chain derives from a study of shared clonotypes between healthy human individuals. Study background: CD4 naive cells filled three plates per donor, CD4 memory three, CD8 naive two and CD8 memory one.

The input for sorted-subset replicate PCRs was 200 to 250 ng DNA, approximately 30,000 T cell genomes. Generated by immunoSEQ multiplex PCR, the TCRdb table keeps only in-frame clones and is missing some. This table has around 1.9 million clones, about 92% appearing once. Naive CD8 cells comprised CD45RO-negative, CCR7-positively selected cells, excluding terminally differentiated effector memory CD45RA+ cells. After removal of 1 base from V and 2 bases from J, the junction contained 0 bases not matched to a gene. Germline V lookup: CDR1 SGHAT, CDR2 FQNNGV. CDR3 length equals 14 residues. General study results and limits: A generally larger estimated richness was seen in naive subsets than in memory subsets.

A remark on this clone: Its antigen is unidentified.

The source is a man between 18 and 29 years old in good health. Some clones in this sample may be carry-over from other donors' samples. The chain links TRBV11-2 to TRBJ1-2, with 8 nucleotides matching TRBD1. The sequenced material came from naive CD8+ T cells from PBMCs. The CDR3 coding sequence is TGTGCCAGCAGCTTAGGGACAGGGAACTATGGCTACACCTTC. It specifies CASSLGTGNYGYTF.